This is a list of T cell receptor beta chains from one sample in a study of CD8 T cells in ankylosing spondylitis. Each CDR3 protein gets one entry after TCRdb re-called the 5' RACE reads with MiXCR. The sample has roughly 160,000 distinct CDR3 sequences; roughly 11% are singletons. The sample comprised blood, either unsorted or a sorted T cell fraction (not recorded which). These TCRs come from a male donor with ankylosing spondylitis or in good health (not recorded which). Each CDR3 is given with its conserved first and last residue. Each record gives: CDR3 protein, CDR3 DNA, clone size, V gene, D gene, J gene. The D gene is left open where the match is weak. The size of a clone is reported for some rows only, either as once, few or many, or as a class for expanded clones.

CSAPPGTDTQYF | TGCAGTGCTCCCCCGGGCACAGATACGCAGTATTTT | few | TRBV20-1 | - | TRBJ2-3
CASKPTASKNIQYF | TGTGCCAGCAAACCGACAGCCTCCAAAAACATTCAGTACTTC | many | TRBV28 | - | TRBJ2-4
CASSRDRRGGTEAFF | TGTGCCAGCAGTCGGGACCGTAGGGGCGGCACTGAAGCTTTCTTT | many | TRBV6-1 | - | TRBJ1-1
CSARGIQGVGEKLFF | TGCAGTGCTAGAGGGATCCAGGGTGTTGGTGAAAAACTGTTTTTT | many | TRBV20-1 | - | TRBJ1-4
CASSFTGTESSYNSPLHF | TGTGCCAGCAGTTTCACCGGGACAGAAAGCTCCTATAATTCACCCCTCCACTTT | many | TRBV6-5 | TRBD1 | TRBJ1-6
CASSLAGLAGANEQFF | TGTGCCAGCAGTTTAGCGGGACTAGCGGGAGCGAATGAGCAGTTCTTC | many | TRBV12-3/TRBV12-4 | TRBD2 | TRBJ2-1
CASSSFRGQGATGANVLTF | TGTGCCAGCAGTTCCTTTCGAGGACAGGGGGCTACCGGGGCCAACGTCCTGACTTTC | few | TRBV6-5 | TRBD1 | TRBJ2-6
CSARAGTGAGSNQPQHF | TGCAGTGCTAGAGCTGGGACAGGGGCTGGTAGCAATCAGCCCCAGCATTTT | many | TRBV20-1 | TRBD1 | TRBJ1-5
CASREGTGYNEQFF | TGCGCCAGCAGAGAAGGGACAGGGTACAATGAGCAGTTCTTC | many | TRBV5-1 | TRBD1 | TRBJ2-1
CASSVRTRGSYNEQFF | TGTGCCAGCAGCGTAAGGACTAGGGGATCCTACAATGAGCAGTTCTTC | many | TRBV9 | TRBD2 | TRBJ2-1
CASSAAGQARTQYF | TGTGCCAGCAGTGCCGCTGGACAAGCAAGGACCCAGTACTTC | - | TRBV25-1 | - | TRBJ2-5
CSARGDGNFNQPQHF | TGCAGTGCTAGGGGCGACGGCAACTTCAATCAGCCCCAGCATTTT | many | TRBV20-1 | - | TRBJ1-5
CASSFPTWDAYEQYF | TGTGCCAGCAGTTTTCCGACGTGGGATGCGTACGAGCAGTACTTC | many | TRBV12-3/TRBV12-4 | - | TRBJ2-7
CSVESSGSQEQYF | TGCAGCGTTGAGTCTAGCGGGAGTCAAGAGCAGTACTTC | - | TRBV29-1 | TRBD2 | TRBJ2-7
CASSPLPGAHEQFF | TGTGCCAGCAGCCCCCTGCCCGGAGCGCATGAGCAGTTCTTC | few | TRBV7-2 | - | TRBJ2-1
CASSLDRAYGELFF | TGTGCCAGCAGCTTGGACAGGGCCTACGGGGAGCTGTTTTTT | - | TRBV7-8 | TRBD1 | TRBJ2-2
CASSLLRTDTQYF | TGTGCCAGCAGCTTACTACGAACAGATACGCAGTATTTT | few | TRBV7-8 | - | TRBJ2-3
CASSQQEDRTYEQYF | TGTGCCAGCAGCCAGCAGGAGGACAGAACCTACGAGCAGTACTTC | many | TRBV4-2 | - | TRBJ2-7
CASSPRGTGRAATNEKLFF | TGTGCCAGCAGTCCCAGGGGTACAGGGCGGGCAGCAACTAATGAAAAACTGTTTTTT | many | TRBV27 | - | TRBJ1-4
CASSLIQNEQFF | TGCGCCAGCAGCTTAATCCAGAATGAGCAGTTCTTC | - | TRBV5-1 | - | TRBJ2-1
CAIQNYEQYF | TGTGCCATCCAGAACTACGAGCAGTACTTC | many | TRBV10-3 | - | TRBJ2-7
CSVIPSGGTMNTEAFF | TGCAGCGTCATACCATCAGGGGGCACAATGAACACTGAAGCTTTCTTT | - | TRBV29-1 | TRBD1 | TRBJ1-1
CASSLGGVGYEQYF | TGTGCCAGCAGCTTAGGGGGGGTGGGCTACGAGCAGTACTTC | many | TRBV7-6 | - | TRBJ2-7
CATAARLKTGELFF | TGTGCCACCGCAGCCCGACTGAAGACCGGGGAGCTGTTTTTT | many | TRBV15 | - | TRBJ2-2
CSAASRDRAGNTIYF | TGCAGTGCCGCTTCCAGGGACAGGGCTGGAAACACCATATATTTT | many | TRBV20-1 | TRBD1 | TRBJ1-3
CASSWSGGASGTQYF | TGTGCCAGCAGTTGGAGCGGGGGGGCCTCAGGTACGCAGTATTTT | - | TRBV6-8 | TRBD2 | TRBJ2-3
CASSTPTRSGELFF | TGTGCCAGCAGTACTCCGACTAGGTCGGGGGAGCTGTTTTTT | many | TRBV28 | - | TRBJ2-2
CASSTQGSGTQYF | TGTGCCAGCAGTACTCAGGGGAGTGGTACGCAGTATTTT | - | TRBV6-5 | - | TRBJ2-3
CASSSGLAGYYNEQFF | TGCGCCAGCAGCTCCGGACTAGCGGGATATTACAATGAGCAGTTCTTC | few | TRBV5-1 | TRBD2 | TRBJ2-1
CASSMGDPGGYEEETQYF | TGCGCCAGCAGCATGGGGGACCCCGGAGGATACGAGGAGGAGACCCAGTACTTC | few | TRBV4-1 | - | TRBJ2-5
CARSRYEQYF | TGTGCCAGATCCCGCTACGAGCAGTACTTC | many | TRBV19 | - | TRBJ2-7
CASSQTGGANGYGYTF | TGCGCCAGCAGCCAAACAGGGGGCGCGAATGGTTATGGCTACACCTTC | many | TRBV5-1 | TRBD1 | TRBJ1-2
CSARHWDRGRTEAFF | TGCAGTGCTAGGCACTGGGACAGGGGGCGTACTGAAGCTTTCTTT | many | TRBV20-1 | TRBD1 | TRBJ1-1
CASSLRTGTANYGYTF | TGTGCCAGCAGTTTACGGACCGGGACAGCAAACTATGGCTACACCTTC | many | TRBV12-3/TRBV12-4 | TRBD1 | TRBJ1-2
CASSLVWGGRAEAFF | TGTGCCAGCAGCTTGGTGTGGGGGGGGAGGGCTGAAGCTTTCTTT | few | TRBV5-6 | - | TRBJ1-1
CSVGDRGSSDEQFF | TGCAGCGTTGGCGACAGGGGTTCGTCAGATGAGCAGTTCTTC | - | TRBV29-1 | TRBD1 | TRBJ2-1
CASSHGRFQGDGYTF | TGTGCCAGCAGTCACGGCCGTTTCCAGGGAGATGGCTACACCTTC | - | TRBV6-2/TRBV6-3 | - | TRBJ1-2
CSARGRLASTGQYEQYF | TGCAGTGCTAGAGGACGCCTAGCGTCTACGGGCCAATACGAGCAGTACTTC | many | TRBV20-1 | - | TRBJ2-7
CASNLSMKAFF | TGTGCCAGCAACCTTAGTATGAAGGCTTTCTTT | - | TRBV28 | - | TRBJ1-1
CASSFSLTGSGNTIYF | TGTGCCAGCAGCTTCTCCTTGACAGGCTCTGGAAACACCATATATTTT | - | TRBV7-8 | - | TRBJ1-3
CASSLAGDSYNEQFF | TGCGCCAGCAGCTTGGCCGGAGACTCCTACAATGAGCAGTTCTTC | many | TRBV5-1 | - | TRBJ2-1
CASSTQDNYGYTF | TGTGCCAGCAGTACTCAGGACAACTATGGCTACACCTTC | many | TRBV2 | - | TRBJ1-2
CASSLGGIEQFF | TGTGCCAGCAGCTTGGGTGGTATTGAGCAGTTCTTC | - | TRBV5-6 | - | TRBJ2-1
CASSLDGARNYGYTF | TGCGCCAGCAGCTTGGACGGGGCGCGGAATTATGGCTACACCTTC | many | TRBV5-1 | - | TRBJ1-2
CASSVASGNTIYF | TGTGCCAGCAGCGTAGCTTCTGGAAACACCATATATTTT | - | TRBV9 | - | TRBJ1-3
CASSTGTSGSGTDTQYF | TGCGCCAGCAGCACCGGGACTAGCGGGAGTGGCACAGATACGCAGTATTTT | - | TRBV5-1 | TRBD2 | TRBJ2-3
CASSERRSRGDTQYF | TGTGCCAGCAGTGAAAGGAGGTCTAGGGGGGATACGCAGTATTTT | many | TRBV2 | - | TRBJ2-3
CAISPGYNEQFF | TGTGCCATCAGTCCTGGGTACAATGAGCAGTTCTTC | many | TRBV10-3 | - | TRBJ2-1
CASSIQQGTGELFF | TGCGCCAGCAGTATTCAACAGGGGACCGGGGAGCTGTTTTTT | many | TRBV5-1 | TRBD1 | TRBJ2-2
CASSPSGRLGRTKETQYF | TGTGCCAGCAGTCCGTCAGGCCGTCTGGGCCGGACGAAAGAGACCCAGTACTTC | many | TRBV28 | - | TRBJ2-5
CASSLLQGSEHF | TGTGCCAGCAGCCTTTTACAGGGGAGTGAGCATTTT | - | TRBV7-6 | TRBD1 | TRBJ1-5
CASSYPFYTQYF | TGTGCCAGCAGTTACCCTTTCTATACGCAGTATTTT | many | TRBV28 | - | TRBJ2-3